This is a list of T cell receptor beta chains from one sample in a study of CD8+CD57+ T cells in acquired aplastic anemia. TCRdb re-called the reads with MiXCR, one entry per CDR3 protein. The sample gives 160,000 or so distinct CDR3 sequences, 71% of which show up once; 40% to 60% is in the top ten. The material sequenced was sorted CD4+, CD8+, or CD8+CD57+ T cells (not recorded which) from PBMCs. Receptors originate from a human donor with aplastic anemia. Both conserved end residues are part of each CDR3. The D gene is left open where the match is weak. Expanded clones are given a class, and other clones once, few, many or no size at all.

d_gene | j_gene | len | v_gene | abundance | CDR3aa
TRBD2 | TRBJ2-7 | 12 | TRBV19 | few | CASHGRSYEQYF
- | TRBJ1-6 | 15 | TRBV9 | - | CASSPWDGHNSPLHF
TRBD1 | TRBJ1-1 | 16 | TRBV10-2 | - | CASSDSRQGANTEAFF
- | TRBJ1-1 | 15 | TRBV20-1 | - | CSARGSGGDGGEAFF
TRBD1 | TRBJ1-2 | 14 | TRBV7-8 | - | CASSFTGGVGGYTF
- | TRBJ2-1 | 16 | TRBV24-1 | - | CASTEIQGGSYNEQFF
TRBD1 | TRBJ2-5 | 15 | TRBV6-5 | - | CASSYLRTGQETQYF
TRBD2 | TRBJ2-5 | 17 | TRBV29-1 | - | CSARRMLRGGGGETQYF
TRBD1 | TRBJ2-1 | 14 | TRBV7-3 | - | CASSFGTGSNEQFF
TRBD1 | TRBJ2-5 | 15 | TRBV24-1 | few | CATSDLRTGQETQYF
TRBD1 | TRBJ1-2 | 14 | TRBV19 | - | CASSWGTAGYGYTF
TRBD1 | TRBJ1-5 | 14 | TRBV2 | - | CASQDRGPNQPQHF
- | TRBJ1-1 | 14 | TRBV2 | - | CASSEGTVNTEAFF
- | TRBJ2-2 | 15 | TRBV10-3 | - | CAIPKRIANTVELFF
- | TRBJ2-2 | 14 | TRBV24-1 | - | CATSGRDGTGELFF
- | TRBJ2-3 | 13 | TRBV20-1 | - | CSARGDLADTQYF
TRBD2 | TRBJ2-3 | 16 | TRBV7-8 | - | CASSLAGLAGGRSQYF
- | TRBJ2-1 | 15 | TRBV20-1 | - | CSANSGTGLTYEQFF
- | TRBJ2-7 | 13 | TRBV28 | - | CASNGGFSYEQYF
- | TRBJ1-2 | 12 | TRBV2 | few | CASSVREYGYTF
TRBD2 | TRBJ2-1 | 16 | TRBV7-8 | few | CASSLALAVFYNEQFF
TRBD1 | TRBJ2-7 | 14 | TRBV10-2 | few | CASSKTGSGYEQYF
TRBD2 | TRBJ2-3 | 16 | TRBV20-1 | many | CSATGLAELQSDTQYF
- | TRBJ1-4 | 13 | TRBV2 | once | CASSEWGEEKLFF
- | TRBJ2-7 | 12 | TRBV10-3 | - | CAISESRETQYF
- | TRBJ2-3 | 18 | TRBV15 | - | CATSHREYDLQRTDTQYF
- | TRBJ2-6 | 15 | TRBV2 | - | CASRVRGGGANVLTF